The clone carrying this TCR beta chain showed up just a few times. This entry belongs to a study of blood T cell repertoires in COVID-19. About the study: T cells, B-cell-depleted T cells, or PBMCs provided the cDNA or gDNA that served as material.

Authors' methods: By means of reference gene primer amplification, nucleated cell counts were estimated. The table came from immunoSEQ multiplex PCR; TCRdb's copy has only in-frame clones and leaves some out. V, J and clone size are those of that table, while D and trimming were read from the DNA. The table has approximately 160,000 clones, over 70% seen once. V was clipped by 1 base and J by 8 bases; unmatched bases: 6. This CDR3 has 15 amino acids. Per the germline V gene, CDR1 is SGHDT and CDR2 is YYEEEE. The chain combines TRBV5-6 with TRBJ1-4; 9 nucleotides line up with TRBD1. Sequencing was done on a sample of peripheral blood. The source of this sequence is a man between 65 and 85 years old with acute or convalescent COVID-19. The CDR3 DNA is TGTGCCAGCAGCTTGATGGGACAGGGTGGGGAAAAACTGTTTTTT. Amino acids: CASSLMGQGGEKLFF.